This T cell receptor (beta chain) is from a study of cytomegalovirus exposure and HLA in healthy donors. About the study: In a later analysis, it was reported that the 90 to 150 validation repertoires had been produced on the same platform as the roughly 700 repertoires belonging to the first cohort. Whole-study findings and limits: Associated with cytomegalovirus, according to the listing, were around 160 TCR beta chains.

Sequenced by immunoSEQ multiplex PCR; TCRdb stores in-frame clones only, minus some. Here the sample spans about 120,000 clones, 86% being singletons. This clone was counted only a few times. The target antigen is unknown. Sample: PBMCs. The sequence was obtained from a man in his late teens or twenties in good health and CMV-seronegative.

CDR3 DNA: TGTGCCAGCAGTTACTCGGGTTTGAATGTGAGGTACGAGCAGTACTTC. It encodes CASSYSGLNVRYEQYF. The rearrangement links TRBV6-5 to TRBJ2-7, with D uncertain. Trimming stripped 0 bases from V and 4 bases from J, with 16 bases between. This CDR3 contains 16 residues. Germline V gives CDR1 MNHEY, CDR2 SVGAGI.